One TCR beta chain is described in this entry. Its antigen is still unknown. This specimen belongs to a study of shared clonotypes between healthy human individuals. Whole-study results and caveats: Against clonotypes common to all four donors, non-shared ones had lower generation probabilities.

Germline V gene lookup returns CDR1 MNHEY and CDR2 SVGAGI. This CDR3 comprises 14 residues. V shed 4 bases, J shed 0 bases, and the junction held 0 bases outside the gene matches. Sequencing used immunoSEQ multiplex PCR; TCRdb keeps in-frame clones, though not all of them. The table shows 760,000 or so clones, with about 96% occurring only once. Naive CD8 cells lacked CD45RO and underwent positive selection for CCR7, leaving out terminally differentiated effector memory CD45RA+ cells. This receptor was taken from a man aged 25-45 years in good health. The sample was naive CD8+ T cells sorted from blood. The chain joins TRBV6-5 to TRBJ2-7; 10 bases fit TRBD1. The CDR3 DNA is TGTGCCAGCAGTTGGACAGGGGGCTCCTACGAGCAGTACTTC. Translating gives CASSWTGGSYEQYF.